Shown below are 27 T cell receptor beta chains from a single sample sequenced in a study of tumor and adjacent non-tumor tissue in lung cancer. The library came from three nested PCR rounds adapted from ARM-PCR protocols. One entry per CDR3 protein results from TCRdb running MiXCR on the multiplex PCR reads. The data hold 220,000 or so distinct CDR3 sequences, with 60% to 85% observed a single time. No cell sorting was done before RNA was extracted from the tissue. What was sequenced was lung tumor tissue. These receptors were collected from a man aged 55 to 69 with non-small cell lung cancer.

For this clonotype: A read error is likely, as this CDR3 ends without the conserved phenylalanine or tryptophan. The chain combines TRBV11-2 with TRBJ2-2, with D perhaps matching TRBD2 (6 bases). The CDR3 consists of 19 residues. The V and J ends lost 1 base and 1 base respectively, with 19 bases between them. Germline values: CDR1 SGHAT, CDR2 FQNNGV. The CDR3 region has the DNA TGTGCCAGCAGCTTAGCGGGGTTCATAGCGGCGGGGAACACCGGGGAGCTGTTTTAT. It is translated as CASSLAGFIAAGNTGELFY.

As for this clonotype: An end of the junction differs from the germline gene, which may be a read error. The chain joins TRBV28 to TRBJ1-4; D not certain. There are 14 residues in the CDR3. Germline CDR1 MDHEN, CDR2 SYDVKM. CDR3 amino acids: CARSSKRTNEKLFF. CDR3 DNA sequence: TGTGCCAGGAGTTCCAAGAGAACTAATGAAAAACTGTTTTTT. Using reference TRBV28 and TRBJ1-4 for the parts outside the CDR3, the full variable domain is DVKVTQSSRYLVKRTGEKVFLECVQDMDHENMFWYRQDPGLGLRLIYFSYDVKMKEKGDIPEGYSVSREKKERFSLILESASTNQTSMYLCARSSKRTNEKLFFGSGTQLSVL.

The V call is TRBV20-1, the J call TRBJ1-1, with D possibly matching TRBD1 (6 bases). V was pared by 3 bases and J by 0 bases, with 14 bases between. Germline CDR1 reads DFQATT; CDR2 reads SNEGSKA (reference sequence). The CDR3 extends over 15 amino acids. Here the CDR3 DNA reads TGCAGTGCTAGGGGGGCTTTGAGGGTGAACACTGAAGCTTTCTTT. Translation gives CSARGALRVNTEAFF.

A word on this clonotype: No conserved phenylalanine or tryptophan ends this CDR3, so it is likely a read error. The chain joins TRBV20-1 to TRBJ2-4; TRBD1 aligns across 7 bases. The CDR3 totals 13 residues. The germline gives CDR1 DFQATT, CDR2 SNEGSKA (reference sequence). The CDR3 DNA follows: TGCAATGCGCCGGACAGGGCCAAAAACATTCAGTACTTG. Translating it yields CNAPDRAKNIQYL.

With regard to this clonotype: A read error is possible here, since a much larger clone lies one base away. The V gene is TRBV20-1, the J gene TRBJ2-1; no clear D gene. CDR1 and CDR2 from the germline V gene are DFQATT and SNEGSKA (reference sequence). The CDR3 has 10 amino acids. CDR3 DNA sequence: TGCAGCATGAAGGGCGATGAGCAGTTCTTC. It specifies CSMKGDEQFF.

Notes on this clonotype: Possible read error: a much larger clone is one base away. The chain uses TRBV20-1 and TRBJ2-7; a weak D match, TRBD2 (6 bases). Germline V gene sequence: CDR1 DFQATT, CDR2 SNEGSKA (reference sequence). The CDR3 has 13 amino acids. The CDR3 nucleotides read TGCAATGCTTATCGGGACTTGGATTACGAGCAGTACTTC. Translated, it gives CNAYRDLDYEQYF.

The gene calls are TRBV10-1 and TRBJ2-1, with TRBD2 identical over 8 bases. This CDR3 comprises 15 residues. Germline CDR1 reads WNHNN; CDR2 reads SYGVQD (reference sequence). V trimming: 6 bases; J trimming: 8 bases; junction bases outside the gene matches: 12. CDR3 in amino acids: CASSSFSGKGDEQFF. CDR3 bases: TGCGCCAGCAGCTCGTTTAGCGGGAAGGGCGATGAGCAGTTCTTC.

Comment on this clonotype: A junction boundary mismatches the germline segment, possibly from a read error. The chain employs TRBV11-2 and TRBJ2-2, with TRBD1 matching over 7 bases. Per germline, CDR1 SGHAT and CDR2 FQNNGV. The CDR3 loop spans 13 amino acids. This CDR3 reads CARSDQYTGELLF. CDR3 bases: TGTGCCAGAAGCGATCAGTACACAGGGGAGCTGCTTTTT.

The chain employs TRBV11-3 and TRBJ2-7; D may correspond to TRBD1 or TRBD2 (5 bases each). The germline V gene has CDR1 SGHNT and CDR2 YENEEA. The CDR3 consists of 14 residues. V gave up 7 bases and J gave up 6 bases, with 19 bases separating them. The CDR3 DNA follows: TGTGCCAGCATCCCCAGGGACGAAGCTGGCGAGCAGTACTTC. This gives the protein CASIPRDEAGEQYF.

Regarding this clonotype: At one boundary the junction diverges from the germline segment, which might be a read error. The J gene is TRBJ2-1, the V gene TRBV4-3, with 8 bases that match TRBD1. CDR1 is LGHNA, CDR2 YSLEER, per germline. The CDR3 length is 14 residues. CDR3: CASNQDGQGNKQFF. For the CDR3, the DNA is TGCGCCAGCAACCAAGATGGACAGGGAAATAAGCAGTTCTTC.

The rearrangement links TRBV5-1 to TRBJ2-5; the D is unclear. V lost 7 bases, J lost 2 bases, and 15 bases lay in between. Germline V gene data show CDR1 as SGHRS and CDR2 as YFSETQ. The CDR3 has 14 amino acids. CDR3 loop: CASQRQDKQETQYF. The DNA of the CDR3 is TGCGCCAGCCAAAGGCAAGACAAGCAAGAGACCCAGTACTTC.

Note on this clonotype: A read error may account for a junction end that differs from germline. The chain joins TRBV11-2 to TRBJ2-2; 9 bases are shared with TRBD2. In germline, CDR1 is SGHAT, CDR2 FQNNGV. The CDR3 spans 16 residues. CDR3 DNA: TGTGCCGGCAGCTTCTGCGGGGGGGCGAGCACCGGGGTGCTGTTTTTT. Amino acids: CAGSFCGGASTGVLFF.

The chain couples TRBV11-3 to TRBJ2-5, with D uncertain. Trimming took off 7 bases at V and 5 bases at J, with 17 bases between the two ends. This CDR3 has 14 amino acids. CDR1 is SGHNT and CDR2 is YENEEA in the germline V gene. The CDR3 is CASNQMIAGETQYF. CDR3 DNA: TGTGCCAGCAATCAAATGATAGCTGGGGAGACCCAGTACTTC.

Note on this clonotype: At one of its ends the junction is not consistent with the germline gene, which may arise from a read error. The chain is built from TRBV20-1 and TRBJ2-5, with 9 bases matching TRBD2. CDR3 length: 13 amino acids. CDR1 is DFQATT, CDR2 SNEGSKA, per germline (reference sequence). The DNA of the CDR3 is TGCAGTGCTAGACTAGCGGGAAAAGAGACCGAGTACTTC. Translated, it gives CSARLAGKETEYF.

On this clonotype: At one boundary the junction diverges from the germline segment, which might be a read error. Written as DNA, the CDR3 is TGTACCAGCAGTGGCTCGGGACAGGGGTCCACTGAAGCCTTCTTT. This sequence encodes CTSSGSGQGSTEAFF. This chain joins TRBV6-1 and TRBJ1-1; 10 bases agree with TRBD1. CDR1 is MNHNS and CDR2 is SASEGT in the germline V gene. The CDR3 has 15 residues.

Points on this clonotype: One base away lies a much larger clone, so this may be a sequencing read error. The CDR3 DNA sequence: TGCTCCAGCAGCCAAGATCCTGTAGGGGCGGGCTCTGGGGCCAACGTCCTGACTTTC. Its protein product is CSSSQDPVGAGSGANVLTF. The chain employs TRBV4-3 and TRBJ2-6; D is possibly TRBD1 or TRBD2 (5 bases each). Germline V gives CDR1 LGHNA, CDR2 YSLEER. This CDR3 has 19 amino acids.

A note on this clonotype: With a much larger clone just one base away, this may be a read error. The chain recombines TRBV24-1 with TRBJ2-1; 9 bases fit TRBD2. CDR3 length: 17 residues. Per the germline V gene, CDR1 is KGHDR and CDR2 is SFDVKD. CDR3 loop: CATSDYNSGSSYNEHFF. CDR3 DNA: TGTGCCACCAGTGATTATAATAGCGGGAGCTCCTACAATGAGCATTTCTTC.

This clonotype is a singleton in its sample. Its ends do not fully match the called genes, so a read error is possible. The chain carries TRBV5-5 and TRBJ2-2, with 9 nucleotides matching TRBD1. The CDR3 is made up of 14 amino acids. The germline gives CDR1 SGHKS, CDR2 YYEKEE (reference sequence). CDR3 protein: CANSRDRASGELFF. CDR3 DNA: TGTGCCAACAGCCGGGACAGGGCATCGGGGGAGCTGTTTTTT. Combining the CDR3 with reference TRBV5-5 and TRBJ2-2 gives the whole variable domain DAGVTQSPTHLIKTRGQQVTLRCSPISGHKSVSWYQQVLGQGPQFIFQYYEKEERGRGNFPDRFSARQFPNYSSELNVNALLLGDSALYLCANSRDRASGELFFGEGSRLTVL.

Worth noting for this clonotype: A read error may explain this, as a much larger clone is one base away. Here the CDR3 reads CSARDPFGETGYTF. In nucleotides, the CDR3 is TGCAGTGCTAGAGACCCCTTCGGGGAGACTGGCTACACCTTC. The chain carries TRBV20-1 and TRBJ1-2; D is unclear. CDR1 and CDR2 from the germline V gene are DFQATT and SNEGSKA (reference sequence). This CDR3 spans 14 amino acids. Trimming shortened V by 0 bases and J by 7 bases, and 15 bases separated the two germline ends.

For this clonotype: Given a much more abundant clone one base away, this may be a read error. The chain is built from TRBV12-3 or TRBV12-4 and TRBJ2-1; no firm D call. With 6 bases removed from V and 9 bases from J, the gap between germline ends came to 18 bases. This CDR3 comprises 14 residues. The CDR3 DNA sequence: TGTGCCAGCAGCCTGACCCACAATCGCAGTGAGCAGTTCTTC. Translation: CASSLTHNRSEQFF.

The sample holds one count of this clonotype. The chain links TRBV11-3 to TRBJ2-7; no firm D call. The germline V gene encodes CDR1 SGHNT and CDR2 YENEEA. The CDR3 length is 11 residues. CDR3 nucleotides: TGTGTCAGAAGCCTTGGTTCCGAGCAGTACTTC. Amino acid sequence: CVRSLGSEQYF.

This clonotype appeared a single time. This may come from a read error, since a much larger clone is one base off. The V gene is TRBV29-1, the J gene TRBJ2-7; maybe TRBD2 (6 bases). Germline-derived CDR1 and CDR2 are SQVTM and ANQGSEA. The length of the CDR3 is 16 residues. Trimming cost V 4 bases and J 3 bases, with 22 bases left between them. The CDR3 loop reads CSVGLVGRFNGYEQYF. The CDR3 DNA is TGCAGCGTTGGACTAGTGGGACGGTTTAATGGCTACGAGCAGTACTTC.

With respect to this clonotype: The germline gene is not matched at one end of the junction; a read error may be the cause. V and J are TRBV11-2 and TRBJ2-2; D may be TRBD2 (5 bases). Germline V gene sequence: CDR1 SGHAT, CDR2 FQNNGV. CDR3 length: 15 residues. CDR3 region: CASSLTRTNTGEPFF. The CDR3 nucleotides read TGTGCCAGCAGCTTAACACGTACGAACACCGGGGAGCCGTTTTTC.

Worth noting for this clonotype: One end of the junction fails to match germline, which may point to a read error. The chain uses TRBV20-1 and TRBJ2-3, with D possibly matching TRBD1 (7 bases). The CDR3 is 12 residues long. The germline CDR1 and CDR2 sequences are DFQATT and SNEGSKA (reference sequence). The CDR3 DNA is TGCAGCCCCGGAGGGGGCACAGATACGCGGTATTTT. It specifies CSPGGGTDTRYF.

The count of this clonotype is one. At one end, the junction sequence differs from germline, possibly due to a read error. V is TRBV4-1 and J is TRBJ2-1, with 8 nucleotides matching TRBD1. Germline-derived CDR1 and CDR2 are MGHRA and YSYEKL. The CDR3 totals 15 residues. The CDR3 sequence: CATSYTDRVYNEQFF. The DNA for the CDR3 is TGCGCCACCAGCTATACGGACAGGGTCTACAATGAACAGTTCTTC.

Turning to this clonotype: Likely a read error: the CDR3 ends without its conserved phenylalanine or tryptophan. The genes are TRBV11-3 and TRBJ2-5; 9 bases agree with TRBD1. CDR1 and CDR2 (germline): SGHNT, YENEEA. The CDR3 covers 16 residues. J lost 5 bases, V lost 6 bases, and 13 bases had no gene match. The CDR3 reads CASSYRGRRGWETQYL. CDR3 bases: TGTGCCAGCAGTTACAGGGGGCGACGTGGTTGGGAGACCCAGTACTTA.

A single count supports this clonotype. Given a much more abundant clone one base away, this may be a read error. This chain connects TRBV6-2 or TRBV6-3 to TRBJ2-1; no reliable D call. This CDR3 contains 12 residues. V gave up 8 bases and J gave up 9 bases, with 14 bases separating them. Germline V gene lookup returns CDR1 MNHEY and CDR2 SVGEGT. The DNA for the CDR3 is TGTGCCAGCGGCAACGACCTGAGTGAGCAGTTCTTC. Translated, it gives CASGNDLSEQFF.